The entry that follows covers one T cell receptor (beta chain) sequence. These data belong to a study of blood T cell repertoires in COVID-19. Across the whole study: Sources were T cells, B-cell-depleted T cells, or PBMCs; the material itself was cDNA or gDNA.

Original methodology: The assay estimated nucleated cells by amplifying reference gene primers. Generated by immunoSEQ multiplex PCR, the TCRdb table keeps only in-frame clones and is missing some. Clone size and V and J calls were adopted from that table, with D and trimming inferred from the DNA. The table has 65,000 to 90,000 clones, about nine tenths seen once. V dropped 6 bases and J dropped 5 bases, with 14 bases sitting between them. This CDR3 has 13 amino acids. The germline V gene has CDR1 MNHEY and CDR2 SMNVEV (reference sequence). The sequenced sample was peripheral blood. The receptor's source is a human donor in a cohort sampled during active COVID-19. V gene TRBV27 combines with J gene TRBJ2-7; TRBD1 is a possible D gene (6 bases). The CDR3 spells CASRGPTGNEQYF. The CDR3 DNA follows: TGTGCCAGCAGGGGCCCCACAGGGAACGAGCAGTACTTC.